The rows below give T cell receptor beta chains drawn from one sample of a study of regulatory and conventional T cells in RAG deficiency. This table comes from immunoSEQ multiplex PCR, and its TCRdb copy is limited to in-frame clones, with some not included. Of 20,000 to 25,000 clones listed, roughly 96% are singletons. The sample was also linked to a second study, of regulatory T cells.

Specimen: CD25- CD4+ T cells sorted from blood. The receptors were sampled from a human donor in good health. The CDR3 runs from the conserved cysteine through the conserved F or W. The order of the fields is J gene, D gene, V gene, CDR3 DNA, CDR3 protein. A D gene is named only where the DNA matches it firmly.

TRBJ2-2 - TRBV2 TGTGCCAGCAGACCACAGGGAATCGGGGAGCTGTTTTTT CASRPQGIGELFF
TRBJ1-1 - TRBV7-3 TGTGCCCCCTATGGAGGGCCCCCTGAAGCTTTCTTT CAPYGGPPEAFF
TRBJ2-3 TRBD2 TRBV5-6 TGTGCCAGCAGCTTCCAGCGGGGGGCCGGGACAGATACGCAGTATTTT CASSFQRGAGTDTQYF
TRBJ1-3 - TRBV7-9 TGTGCCAGCAGCTTTGACAAGAGCTCTGGAAACACCATATATTTT CASSFDKSSGNTIYF
TRBJ1-6 TRBD1 TRBV19 TGTGCCAGTAGTATTCTGGGACAGAATAATTCACCCCTCCACTTT CASSILGQNNSPLHF
TRBJ2-4 TRBD1 TRBV11-1 TGTGCCAGCAGCTTAAGCCAGGGGGAAGTAGCCAAAAACATTCAGTACTTC CASSLSQGEVAKNIQYF
TRBJ2-5 - TRBV5-8 TGTGCCAGCAGCTTGTTTACGACAGGCCAAGAGACCCAGTACTTC CASSLFTTGQETQYF
TRBJ1-2 - TRBV6-5 TGTGCCAGCAGTTTCCTACAGGGTAAAAGTATACGCTACACCTTC CASSFLQGKSIRYTF
TRBJ2-7 TRBD1 TRBV5-1 TGCGCCAGCAGCTCGGGGGACAGGTCCTACGAGCAGTACTTC CASSSGDRSYEQYF
TRBJ1-2 TRBD1 TRBV30 TGTGCCTGGAAGCGAGCAACTAACCGGGACAGGGGACCCCCTAACTATGGCTACACCTTC CAWKRATNRDRGPPNYGYTF
TRBJ1-6 - TRBV21-1 TGTGCCAGCAGCACCCGACAGGGGTCTTCACCCCTCCACTTT CASSTRQGSSPLHF
TRBJ1-6 - TRBV14 TGTGCCAGCAGCCAAGAGACAGCCGTTCGGTCACCCCTCCACTTT CASSQETAVRSPLHF
TRBJ2-3 - TRBV5-1 TGCGCCAGCAGCTTGGTTAGGCTAACCGGGACCACGGGGGCAGATACGCAGTATTTT CASSLVRLTGTTGADTQYF
TRBJ1-1 - TRBV15 TGTGCCACCAGCAGGGAACCCGTAGTGGGCATGGACACTGAAGCTTTCTTT CATSREPVVGMDTEAFF
TRBJ1-2 TRBD1 TRBV7-9 TGTGCCAGCAGCCCTGGACAGGGCTATGGCTACACCTTC CASSPGQGYGYTF
TRBJ1-6 - TRBV18 TGTGCCAGCTCAAATACTTTCTCCTATAATTCACCCCTCCACTTT CASSNTFSYNSPLHF
TRBJ2-2 TRBD1 TRBV11-1 TGTGCCAGCAGCTTAATTGCCCGACAGGGTGGCGGCGGGGAGCTGTTTTTT CASSLIARQGGGGELFF
TRBJ2-7 TRBD2 TRBV5-1 TGCGCCAGCAGCTTGGGAACTAGCGTTGTCTACGAGCAGTACTTC CASSLGTSVVYEQYF
TRBJ2-7 TRBD1 TRBV25-1 TGTGCCAGCCAGGGACAGGGGGCCGAGCAGTACTTC CASQGQGAEQYF
TRBJ2-5 TRBD1 TRBV6-4 TGTGCCAGCAGTGCCCAGGGGGCGGGTAATGAAGAGACCCAGTACTTC CASSAQGAGNEETQYF
TRBJ1-1 - TRBV4-1 TGCGCCAGCAGTTCCGGGAGCAGTTTGGCCACTGAAGCTTTCTTT CASSSGSSLATEAFF
TRBJ2-5 - TRBV19 TGTGCCAGTAGTATCGGGACACCAACTCGGGAGACCCAGTACTTC CASSIGTPTRETQYF
TRBJ1-2 - TRBV29-1 TGCAGCGTTGGGACACCACAGAACTATGGCTACACCTTC CSVGTPQNYGYTF
TRBJ1-4 - TRBV7-9 TGTGCCAGCAGATCGGGGGTGGGCTTCGCTAATGAAAAACTGTTTTTT CASRSGVGFANEKLFF